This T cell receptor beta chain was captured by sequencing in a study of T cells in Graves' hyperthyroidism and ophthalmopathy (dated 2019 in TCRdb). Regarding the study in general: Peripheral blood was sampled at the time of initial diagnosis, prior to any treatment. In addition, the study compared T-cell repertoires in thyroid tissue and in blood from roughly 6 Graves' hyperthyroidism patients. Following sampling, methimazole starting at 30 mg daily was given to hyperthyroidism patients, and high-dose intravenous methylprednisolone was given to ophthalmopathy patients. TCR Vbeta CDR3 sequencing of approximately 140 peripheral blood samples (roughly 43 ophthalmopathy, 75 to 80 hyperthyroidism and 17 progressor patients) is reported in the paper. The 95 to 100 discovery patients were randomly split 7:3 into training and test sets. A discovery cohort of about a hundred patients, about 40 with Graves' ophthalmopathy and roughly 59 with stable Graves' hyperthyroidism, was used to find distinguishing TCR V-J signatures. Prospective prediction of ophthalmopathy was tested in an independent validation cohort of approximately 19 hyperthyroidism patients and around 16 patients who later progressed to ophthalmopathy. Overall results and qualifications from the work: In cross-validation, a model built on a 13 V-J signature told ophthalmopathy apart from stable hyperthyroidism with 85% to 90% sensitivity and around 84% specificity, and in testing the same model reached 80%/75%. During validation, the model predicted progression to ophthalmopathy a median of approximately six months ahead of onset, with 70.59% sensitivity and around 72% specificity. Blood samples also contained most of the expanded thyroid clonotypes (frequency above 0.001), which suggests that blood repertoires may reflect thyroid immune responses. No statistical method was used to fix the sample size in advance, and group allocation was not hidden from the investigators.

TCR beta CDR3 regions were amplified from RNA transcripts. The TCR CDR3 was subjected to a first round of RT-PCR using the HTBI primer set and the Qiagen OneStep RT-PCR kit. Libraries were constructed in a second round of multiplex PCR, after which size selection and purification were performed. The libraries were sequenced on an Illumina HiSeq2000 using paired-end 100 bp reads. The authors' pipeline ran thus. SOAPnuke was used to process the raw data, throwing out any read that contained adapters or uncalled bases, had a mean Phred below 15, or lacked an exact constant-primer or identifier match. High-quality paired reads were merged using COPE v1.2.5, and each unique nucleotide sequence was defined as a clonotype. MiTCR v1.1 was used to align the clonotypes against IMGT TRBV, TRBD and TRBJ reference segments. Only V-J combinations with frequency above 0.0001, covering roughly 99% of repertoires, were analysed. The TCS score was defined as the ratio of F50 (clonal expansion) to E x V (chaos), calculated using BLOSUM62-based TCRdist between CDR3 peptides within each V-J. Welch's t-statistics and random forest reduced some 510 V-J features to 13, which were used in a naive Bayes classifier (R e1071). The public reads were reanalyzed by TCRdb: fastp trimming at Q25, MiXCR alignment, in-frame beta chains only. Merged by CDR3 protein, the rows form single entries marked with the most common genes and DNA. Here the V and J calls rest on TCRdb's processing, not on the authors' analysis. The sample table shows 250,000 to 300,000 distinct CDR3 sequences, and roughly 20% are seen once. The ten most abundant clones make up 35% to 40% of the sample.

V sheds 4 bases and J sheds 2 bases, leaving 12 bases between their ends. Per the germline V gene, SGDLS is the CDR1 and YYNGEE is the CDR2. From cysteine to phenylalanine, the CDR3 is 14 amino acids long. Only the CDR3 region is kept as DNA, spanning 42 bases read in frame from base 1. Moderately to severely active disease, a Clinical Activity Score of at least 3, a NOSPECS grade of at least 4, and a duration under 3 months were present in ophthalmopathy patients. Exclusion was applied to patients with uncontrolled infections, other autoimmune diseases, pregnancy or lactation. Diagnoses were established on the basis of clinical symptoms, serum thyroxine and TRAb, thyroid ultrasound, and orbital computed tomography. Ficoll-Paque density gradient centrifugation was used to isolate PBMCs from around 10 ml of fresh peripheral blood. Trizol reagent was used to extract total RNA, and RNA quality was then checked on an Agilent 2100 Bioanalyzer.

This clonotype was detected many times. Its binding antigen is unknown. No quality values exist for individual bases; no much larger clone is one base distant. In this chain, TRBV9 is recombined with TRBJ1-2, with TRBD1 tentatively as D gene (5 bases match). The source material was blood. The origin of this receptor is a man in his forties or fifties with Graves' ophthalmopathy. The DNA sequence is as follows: TGTGCCAGCAGCCCTGGACAAACGAACTATGGCTACACCTTC. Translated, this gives CASSPGQTNYGYTF. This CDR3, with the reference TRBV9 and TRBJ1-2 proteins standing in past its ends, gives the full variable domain DSGVTQTPKHLITATGQRVTLRCSPRSGDLSVYWYQQSLDQGLQFLIQYYNGEERAKGNILERFSAQQFPDLHSELNLSSLELGDSALYFCASSPGQTNYGYTFGSGTRLTVV.